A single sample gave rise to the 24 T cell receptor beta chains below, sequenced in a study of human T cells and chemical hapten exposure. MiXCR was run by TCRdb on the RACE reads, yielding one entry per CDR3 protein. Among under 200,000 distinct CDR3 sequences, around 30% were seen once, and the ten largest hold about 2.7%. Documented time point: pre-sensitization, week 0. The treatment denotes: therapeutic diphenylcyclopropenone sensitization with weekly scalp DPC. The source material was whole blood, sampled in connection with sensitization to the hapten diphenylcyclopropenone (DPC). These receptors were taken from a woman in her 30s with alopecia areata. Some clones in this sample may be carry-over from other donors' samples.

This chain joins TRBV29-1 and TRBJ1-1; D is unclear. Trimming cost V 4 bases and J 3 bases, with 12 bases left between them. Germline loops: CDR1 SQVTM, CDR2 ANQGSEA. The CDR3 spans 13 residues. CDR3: CSVGVAVDTEAFF. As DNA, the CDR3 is TGCAGCGTTGGAGTGGCTGTGGACACTGAAGCTTTCTTT.

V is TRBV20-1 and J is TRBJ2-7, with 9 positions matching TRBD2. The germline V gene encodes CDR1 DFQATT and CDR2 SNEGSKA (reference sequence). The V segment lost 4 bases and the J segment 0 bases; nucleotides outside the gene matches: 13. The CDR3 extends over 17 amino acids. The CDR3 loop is CSATQTASGEASYEQYF. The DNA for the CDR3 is TGCAGTGCTACCCAAACGGCTAGCGGGGAGGCCTCCTACGAGCAGTACTTC.

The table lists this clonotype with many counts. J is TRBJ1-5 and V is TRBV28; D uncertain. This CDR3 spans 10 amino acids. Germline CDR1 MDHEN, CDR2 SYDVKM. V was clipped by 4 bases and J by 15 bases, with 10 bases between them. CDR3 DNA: TGTGCCAGCAGTTCCCGAGAATGGCATTTT. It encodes CASSSREWHF.

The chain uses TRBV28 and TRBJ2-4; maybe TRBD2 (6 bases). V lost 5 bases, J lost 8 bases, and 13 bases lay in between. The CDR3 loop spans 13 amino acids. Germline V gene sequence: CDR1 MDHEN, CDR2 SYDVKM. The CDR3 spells CASSTGRIDIQYF. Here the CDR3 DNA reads TGTGCCAGCAGTACGGGGAGGATCGACATTCAGTACTTC.

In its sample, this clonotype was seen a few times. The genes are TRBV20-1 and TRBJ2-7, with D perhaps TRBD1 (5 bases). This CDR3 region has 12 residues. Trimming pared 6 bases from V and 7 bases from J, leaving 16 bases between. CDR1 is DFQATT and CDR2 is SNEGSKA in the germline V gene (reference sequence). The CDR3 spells CSAPDTREEQYF. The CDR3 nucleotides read TGCAGTGCCCCGGACACCCGCGAGGAGCAGTACTTC.

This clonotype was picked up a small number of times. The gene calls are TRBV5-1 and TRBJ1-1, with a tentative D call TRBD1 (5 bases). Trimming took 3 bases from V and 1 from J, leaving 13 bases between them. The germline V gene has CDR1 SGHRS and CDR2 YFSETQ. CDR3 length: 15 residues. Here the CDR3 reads CASSSAGGWNTEAFF. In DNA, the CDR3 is TGCGCCAGCAGCTCGGCCGGGGGATGGAACACTGAAGCTTTCTTT.

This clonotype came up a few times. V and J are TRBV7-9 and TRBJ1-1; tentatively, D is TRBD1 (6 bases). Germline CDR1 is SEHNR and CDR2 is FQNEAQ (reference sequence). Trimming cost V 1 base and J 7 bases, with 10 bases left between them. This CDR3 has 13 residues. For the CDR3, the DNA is TGTGCCAGCAGCTTAGAGGTACAGGGTGAAGCTTTCTTT. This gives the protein CASSLEVQGEAFF.

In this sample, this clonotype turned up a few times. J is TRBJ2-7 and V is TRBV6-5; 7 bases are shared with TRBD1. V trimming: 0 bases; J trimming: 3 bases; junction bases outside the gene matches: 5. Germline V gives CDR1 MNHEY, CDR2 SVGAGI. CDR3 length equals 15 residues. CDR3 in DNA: TGTGCCAGCAGTTACTCTAGGGACAGCAACTACGAGCAGTACTTC. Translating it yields CASSYSRDSNYEQYF.

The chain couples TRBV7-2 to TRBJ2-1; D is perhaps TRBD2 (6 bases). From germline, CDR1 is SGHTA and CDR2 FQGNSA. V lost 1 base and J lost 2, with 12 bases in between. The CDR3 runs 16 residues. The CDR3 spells CASSLGGLGTYNEQFF. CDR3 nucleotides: TGTGCCAGCAGCTTAGGGGGACTGGGGACCTACAATGAGCAGTTCTTC.

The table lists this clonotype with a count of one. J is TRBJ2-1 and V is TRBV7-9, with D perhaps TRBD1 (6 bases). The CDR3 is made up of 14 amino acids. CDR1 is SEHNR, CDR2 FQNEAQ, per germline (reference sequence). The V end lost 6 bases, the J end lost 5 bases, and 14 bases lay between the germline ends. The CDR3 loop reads CASREPTGNNEQFF. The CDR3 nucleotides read TGTGCCAGCAGAGAACCGACAGGTAACAATGAGCAGTTCTTC.

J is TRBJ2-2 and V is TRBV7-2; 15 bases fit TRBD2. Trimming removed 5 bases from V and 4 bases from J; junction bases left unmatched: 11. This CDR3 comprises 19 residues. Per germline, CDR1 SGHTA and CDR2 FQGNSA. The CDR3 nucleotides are TGTGCCAGCAGCCTCCTAGGACTAGCGGGAGGGCCTGGCACCGGGGAGCTGTTTTTT. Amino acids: CASSLLGLAGGPGTGELFF.

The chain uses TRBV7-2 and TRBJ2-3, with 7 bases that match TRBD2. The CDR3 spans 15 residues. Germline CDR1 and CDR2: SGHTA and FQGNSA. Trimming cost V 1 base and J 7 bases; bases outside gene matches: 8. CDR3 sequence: CASSLVSLAENTQYF. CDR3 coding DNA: TGTGCCAGCAGCTTAGTGAGTCTAGCGGAGAATACGCAGTATTTT.

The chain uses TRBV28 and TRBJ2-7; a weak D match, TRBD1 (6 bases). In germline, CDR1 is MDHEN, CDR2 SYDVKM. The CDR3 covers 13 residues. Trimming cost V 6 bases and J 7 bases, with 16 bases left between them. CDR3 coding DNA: TGTGCCAGCAGAAACAGGGTCCTGGGGGAGCAGTACTTC. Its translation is CASRNRVLGEQYF.

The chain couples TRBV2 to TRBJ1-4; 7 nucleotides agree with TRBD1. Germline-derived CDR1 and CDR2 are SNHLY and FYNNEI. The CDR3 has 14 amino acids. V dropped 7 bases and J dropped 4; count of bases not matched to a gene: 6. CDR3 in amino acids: CASTGDRDNEKLFF. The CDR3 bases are TGTGCCAGCACCGGAGACAGGGATAATGAAAAACTGTTTTTT. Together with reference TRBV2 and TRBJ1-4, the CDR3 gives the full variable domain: EPEVTQTPSHQVTQMGQEVILRCVPISNHLYFYWYRQILGQKVEFLVSFYNNEISEKSEIFDDQFSVERPDGSNFTLKIRSTKLEDSAMYFCASTGDRDNEKLFFGSGTQLSVL.

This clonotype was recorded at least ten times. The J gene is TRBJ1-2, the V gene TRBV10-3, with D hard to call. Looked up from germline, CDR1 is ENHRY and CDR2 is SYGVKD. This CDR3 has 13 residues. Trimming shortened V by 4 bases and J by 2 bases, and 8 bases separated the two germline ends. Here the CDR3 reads CAISVEWNYGYTF. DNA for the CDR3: TGTGCCATCAGTGTGGAGTGGAACTATGGCTACACCTTC.

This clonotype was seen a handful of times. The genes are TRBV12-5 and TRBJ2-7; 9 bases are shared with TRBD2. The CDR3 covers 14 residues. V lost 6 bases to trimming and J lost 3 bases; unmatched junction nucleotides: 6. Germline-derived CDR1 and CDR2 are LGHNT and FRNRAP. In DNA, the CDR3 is TGTGCTAGTGGCCTTAGCGGGGGAGGCTACGAGCAGTACTTC. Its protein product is CASGLSGGGYEQYF.

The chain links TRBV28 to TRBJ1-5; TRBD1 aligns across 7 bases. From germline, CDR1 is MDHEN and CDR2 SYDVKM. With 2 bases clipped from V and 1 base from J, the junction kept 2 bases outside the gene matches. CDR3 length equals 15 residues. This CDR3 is CASSLQGGSNQPQHF. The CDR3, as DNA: TGTGCCAGCAGTTTACAGGGGGGGAGCAATCAGCCCCAGCATTTT.

The DNA for the CDR3 is TGTGCCAGCTCACCGTTGGGTGGGTCCTACGAGCAGTACTTC. It yields the protein CASSPLGGSYEQYF. This chain uses TRBV18 with TRBJ2-7; D is unresolved. The V and J ends lost 3 bases and 1 base respectively, with 10 bases between them. This CDR3 is 14 amino acids long. Germline V CDR1 and CDR2: KGHSH, LQKENI.

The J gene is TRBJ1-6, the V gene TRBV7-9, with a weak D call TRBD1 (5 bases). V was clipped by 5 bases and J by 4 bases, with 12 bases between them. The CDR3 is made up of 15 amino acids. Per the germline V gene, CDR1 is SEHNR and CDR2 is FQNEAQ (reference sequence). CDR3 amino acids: CASSRRDGYNSPLHF. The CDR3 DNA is TGTGCCAGCAGCCGACGGGACGGGTATAATTCACCCCTCCACTTT. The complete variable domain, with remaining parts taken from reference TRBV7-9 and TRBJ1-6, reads DTGVSQNPRHKITKRGQNVTFRCDPISEHNRLYWYRQTLGQGPEFLTYFQNEAQLEKSRLLSDRFSAERPKGSFSTLEIQRTEQGDSAMYLCASSRRDGYNSPLHFGNGTRLTVT.

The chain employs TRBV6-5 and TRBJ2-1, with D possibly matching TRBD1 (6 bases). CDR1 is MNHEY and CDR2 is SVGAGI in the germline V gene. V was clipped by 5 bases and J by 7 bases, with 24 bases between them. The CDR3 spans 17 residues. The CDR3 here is CASSKRTGSGRGNEQFF. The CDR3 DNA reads TGTGCCAGCAGTAAAAGAACGGGAAGCGGAAGGGGGAATGAGCAGTTCTTC.

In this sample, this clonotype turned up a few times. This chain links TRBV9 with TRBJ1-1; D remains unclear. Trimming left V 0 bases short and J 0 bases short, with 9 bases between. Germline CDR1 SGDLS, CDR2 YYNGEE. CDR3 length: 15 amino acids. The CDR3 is CASSVGGLLNTEAFF. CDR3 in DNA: TGTGCCAGCAGCGTAGGTGGCCTTCTGAACACTGAAGCTTTCTTT.

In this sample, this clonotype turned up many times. CDR3 sequence: CAASGDTGELFF. The CDR3 DNA sequence: TGTGCCGCGTCGGGCGACACCGGGGAGCTGTTTTTT. The chain joins TRBV24-1 to TRBJ2-2; D ambiguous. The germline gives CDR1 KGHDR, CDR2 SFDVKD. The CDR3 consists of 12 residues. Between the trimmed V and J ends, which lost 12 bases and 3 bases, there was a span of 10 bases.

The CDR3, as DNA: TGCAGCGTTGGTGCGGGTAGCACAGATACGCAGTATTTT. Amino acids: CSVGAGSTDTQYF. This chain joins TRBV29-1 and TRBJ2-3, with D perhaps matching TRBD2 (5 bases). Trimming removed 4 bases from V and 0 bases from J, with 8 bases in between. Germline V lookup: CDR1 SQVTM, CDR2 ANQGSEA. The CDR3 spans 13 residues.

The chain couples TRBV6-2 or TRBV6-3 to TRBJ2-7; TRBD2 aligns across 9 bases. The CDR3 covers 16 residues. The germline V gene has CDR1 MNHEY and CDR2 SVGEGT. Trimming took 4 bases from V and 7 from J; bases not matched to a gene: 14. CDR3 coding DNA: TGTGCCAGCAGTTTAACCGGACTAGCGAAACTGAGGGAGCAGTACTTC. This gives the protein CASSLTGLAKLREQYF.